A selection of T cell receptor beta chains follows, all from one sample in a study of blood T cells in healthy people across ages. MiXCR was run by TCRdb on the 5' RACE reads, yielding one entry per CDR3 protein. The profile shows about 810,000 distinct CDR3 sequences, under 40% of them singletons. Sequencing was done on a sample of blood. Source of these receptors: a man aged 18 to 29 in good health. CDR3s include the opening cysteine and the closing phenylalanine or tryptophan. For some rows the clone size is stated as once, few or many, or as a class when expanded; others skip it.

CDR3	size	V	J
CSAAGDWENEQFF	many	TRBV20-1	TRBJ2-1
CASRSGGDYEQYF	.	TRBV2	.
CSVEWTGHYGYTF	.	TRBV29-1	TRBJ1-2
CASSSWGGSTDTQYF	few	TRBV13	TRBJ2-3
CASITLGQPNTGELFF	.	TRBV28	TRBJ2-2
CAWSLGDGTDEQFF	.	TRBV30	TRBJ2-1
CASTGTGEPNEQFF	.	TRBV5-1	TRBJ2-1
CASTAGGRGYTF	many	TRBV12-3/TRBV12-4	TRBJ1-2
CASSEGGSYNEQFF	many	TRBV2	TRBJ2-1
CSAPYHRDRASHQPQHF	.	TRBV20-1	TRBJ1-5
CASSEWEAYEQYF	many	TRBV10-2	TRBJ2-7
CSARDGRGQQETQYF	.	TRBV20-1	TRBJ2-5
CAASSTDTQYF	.	TRBV12-3/TRBV12-4	TRBJ2-3
CASSQGGEGGEQYF	few	TRBV4-1	TRBJ2-7
CATSDRLGARNEQYF	.	TRBV24-1	TRBJ2-5
CASSLRGRQNTGELFF	.	TRBV28	TRBJ2-2
CASSDRATAFF	few	TRBV6-5	TRBJ1-1
CASSPTGQRSTNYGYTF	few	TRBV5-6	TRBJ1-2
CSVPDPGGNQPQHF	few	TRBV20-1	TRBJ1-5
CASSLAGAEGYTF	few	TRBV5-1	TRBJ1-2
CASSQDRGVSPLHF	.	TRBV14	TRBJ1-6
CASSLGPDRVQHF	few	TRBV5-4	TRBJ1-5
CASSGTVYEQYF	few	TRBV27	TRBJ2-7
CASSQTSLDEQFF	once	TRBV28	TRBJ2-1
CSARDLGTTPNEQFF	many	TRBV20-1	TRBJ2-1
CASSPSTARADEKLFF	.	TRBV12-3/TRBV12-4	TRBJ1-4
CASSLGQGYNEQYF	.	TRBV5-1	TRBJ2-7
CASSCVNYNEQFF	.	TRBV7-2	TRBJ2-1
CASSPSPAVSTDTQYF	.	TRBV5-1	TRBJ2-3
CASMSSYNSPPHF	few	TRBV12-3/TRBV12-4	TRBJ1-6
CASSFGEYNTGELFF	few	TRBV12-3/TRBV12-4	TRBJ2-2
CSVGLGGMNEQFF	many	TRBV29-1	TRBJ2-1
CSAPRTGMQETQYF	many	TRBV20-1	TRBJ2-5
CASSQDKSGTPAFF	.	TRBV3-1	TRBJ2-1
CSARVWLEMNTEAFF	.	TRBV20-1	TRBJ1-1
CASSLSIIGPEAFF	.	TRBV27	TRBJ1-1
CASSLGSMGTGEDYGYTF	many	TRBV7-9	TRBJ1-2
CASSLGGPGTTDTQYF	.	TRBV5-1	TRBJ2-3
CAISDLETQYF	.	TRBV10-3	TRBJ2-5
CASSQDRGFNQPQHF	many	TRBV4-3	TRBJ1-5
CSAKEQTGAGYTF	.	TRBV20-1	TRBJ1-2
CASSYSGDAVWEQYF	.	TRBV7-2	TRBJ2-5
CASLNTGELFF	.	TRBV18	TRBJ2-2